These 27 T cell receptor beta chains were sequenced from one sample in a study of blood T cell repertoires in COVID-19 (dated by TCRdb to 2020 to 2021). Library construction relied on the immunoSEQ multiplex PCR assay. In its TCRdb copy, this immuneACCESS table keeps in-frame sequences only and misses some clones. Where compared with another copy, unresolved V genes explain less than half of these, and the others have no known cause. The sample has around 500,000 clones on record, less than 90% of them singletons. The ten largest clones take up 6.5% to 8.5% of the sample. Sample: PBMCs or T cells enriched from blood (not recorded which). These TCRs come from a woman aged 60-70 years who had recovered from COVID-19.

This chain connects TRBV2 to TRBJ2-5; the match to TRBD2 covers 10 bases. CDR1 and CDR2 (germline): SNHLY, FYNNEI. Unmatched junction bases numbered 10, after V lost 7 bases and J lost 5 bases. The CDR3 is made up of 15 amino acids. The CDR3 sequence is CASKEERGGYETQYF. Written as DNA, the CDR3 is TGTGCCAGCAAGGAGGAGCGGGGGGGTTACGAGACCCAGTACTTC.

The CDR3 is CASSAGQGSNEKLFF. The DNA of the CDR3 is TGTGCCAGCAGCGCCGGACAGGGGTCTAATGAAAAACTGTTTTTT. This chain connects TRBV11-2 to TRBJ1-4; 9 bases fit TRBD1. This CDR3 contains 15 residues. The V gene end was trimmed by 5 bases and the J gene end by 3 bases; junction bases not matched to a gene: 4. Germline V lookup: CDR1 SGHAT, CDR2 FQNNGV.

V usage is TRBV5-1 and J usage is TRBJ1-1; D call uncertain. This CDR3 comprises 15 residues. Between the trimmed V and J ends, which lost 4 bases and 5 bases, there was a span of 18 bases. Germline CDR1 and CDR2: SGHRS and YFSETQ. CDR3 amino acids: CASSPGVAEGTEAFF. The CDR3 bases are TGCGCCAGCAGCCCCGGAGTGGCCGAGGGTACTGAAGCTTTCTTT.

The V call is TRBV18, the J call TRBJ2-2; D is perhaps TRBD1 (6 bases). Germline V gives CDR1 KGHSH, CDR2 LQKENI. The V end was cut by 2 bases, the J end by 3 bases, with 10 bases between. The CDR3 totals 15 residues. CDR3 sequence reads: CASSPIGQHTGELFF. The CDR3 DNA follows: TGTGCCAGCTCACCAATCGGACAGCACACCGGGGAGCTGTTTTTT.

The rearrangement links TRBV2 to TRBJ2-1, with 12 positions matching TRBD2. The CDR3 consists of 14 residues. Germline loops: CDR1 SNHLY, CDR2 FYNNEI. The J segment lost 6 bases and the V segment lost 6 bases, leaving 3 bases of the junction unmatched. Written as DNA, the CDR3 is TGTGCCAGCAGACCGACTAGCGGGAGCAATGAGCAGTTCTTC. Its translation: CASRPTSGSNEQFF. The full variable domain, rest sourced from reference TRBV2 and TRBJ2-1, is EPEVTQTPSHQVTQMGQEVILRCVPISNHLYFYWYRQILGQKVEFLVSFYNNEISEKSEIFDDQFSVERPDGSNFTLKIRSTKLEDSAMYFCASRPTSGSNEQFFGPGTRLTVL.

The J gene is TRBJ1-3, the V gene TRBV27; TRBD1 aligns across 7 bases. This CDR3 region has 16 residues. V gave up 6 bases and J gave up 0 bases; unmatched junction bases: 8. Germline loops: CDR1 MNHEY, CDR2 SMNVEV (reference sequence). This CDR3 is CASSPWGQISGNTIYF. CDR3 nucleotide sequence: TGTGCCAGCAGCCCGTGGGGACAGATCTCTGGAAACACCATATATTTT.

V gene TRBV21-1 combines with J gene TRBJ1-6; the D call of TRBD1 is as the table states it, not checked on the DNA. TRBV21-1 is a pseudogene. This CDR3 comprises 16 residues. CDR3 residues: CASRRQGAVYNSPLHF. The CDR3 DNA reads TGTGCCAGCAGGAGACAGGGGGCAGTCTATAATTCACCCCTCCACTTT.

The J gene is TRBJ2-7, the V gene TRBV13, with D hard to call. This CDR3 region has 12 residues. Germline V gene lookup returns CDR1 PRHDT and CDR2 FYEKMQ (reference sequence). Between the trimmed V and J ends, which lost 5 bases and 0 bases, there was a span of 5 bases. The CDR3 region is CASSLSSYEQYF. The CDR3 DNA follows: TGTGCCAGCAGCCTAAGCTCCTACGAGCAGTACTTC.

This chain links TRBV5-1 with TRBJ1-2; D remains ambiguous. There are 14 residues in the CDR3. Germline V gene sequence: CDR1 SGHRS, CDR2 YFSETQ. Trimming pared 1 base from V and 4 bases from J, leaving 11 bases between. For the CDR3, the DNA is TGCGCCAGCAGCTTGAGTCCAGACTTCTATGGCTACACCTTC. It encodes CASSLSPDFYGYTF.

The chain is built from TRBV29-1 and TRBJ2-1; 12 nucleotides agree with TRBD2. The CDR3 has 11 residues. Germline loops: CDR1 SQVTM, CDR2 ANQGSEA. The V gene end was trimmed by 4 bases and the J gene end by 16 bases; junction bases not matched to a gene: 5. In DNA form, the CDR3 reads TGCAGCGTTGCACTAGCGGGGGGTCGCTTCTTC. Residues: CSVALAGGRFF.

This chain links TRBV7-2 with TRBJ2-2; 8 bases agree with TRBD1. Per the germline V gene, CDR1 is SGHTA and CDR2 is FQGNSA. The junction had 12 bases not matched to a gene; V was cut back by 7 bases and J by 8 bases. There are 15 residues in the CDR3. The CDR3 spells CASKPFQGAAGELFF. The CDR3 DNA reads TGTGCCAGCAAGCCCTTCCAGGGGGCAGCAGGGGAGCTGTTTTTT.

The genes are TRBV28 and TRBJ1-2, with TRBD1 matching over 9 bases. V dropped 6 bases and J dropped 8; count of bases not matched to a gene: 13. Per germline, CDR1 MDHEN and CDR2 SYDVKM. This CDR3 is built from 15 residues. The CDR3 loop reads CASSPPGDRVGGYTF. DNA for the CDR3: TGTGCCAGCAGCCCTCCAGGGGACAGGGTGGGAGGCTACACCTTC.

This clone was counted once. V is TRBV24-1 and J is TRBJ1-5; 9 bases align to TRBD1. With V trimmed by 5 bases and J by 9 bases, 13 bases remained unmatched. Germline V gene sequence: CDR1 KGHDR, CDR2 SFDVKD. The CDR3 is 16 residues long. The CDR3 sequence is CATSASGQGEVWPQHF. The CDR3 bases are TGTGCCACCAGTGCCTCGGGACAGGGTGAGGTTTGGCCCCAGCATTTT.

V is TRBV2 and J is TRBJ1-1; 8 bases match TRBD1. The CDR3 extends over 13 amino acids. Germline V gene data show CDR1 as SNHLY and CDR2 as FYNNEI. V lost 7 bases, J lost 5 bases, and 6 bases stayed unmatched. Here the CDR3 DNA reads TGTGCCAGCACCACAGGGGGAGGGACTGAAGCTTTCTTT. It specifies CASTTGGGTEAFF.

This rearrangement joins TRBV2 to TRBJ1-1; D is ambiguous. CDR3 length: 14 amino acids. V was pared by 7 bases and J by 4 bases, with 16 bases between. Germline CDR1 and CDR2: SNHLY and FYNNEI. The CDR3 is CASIPQSTRTEAFF. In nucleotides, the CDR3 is TGTGCCAGCATCCCACAGTCCACTCGCACTGAAGCTTTCTTT.

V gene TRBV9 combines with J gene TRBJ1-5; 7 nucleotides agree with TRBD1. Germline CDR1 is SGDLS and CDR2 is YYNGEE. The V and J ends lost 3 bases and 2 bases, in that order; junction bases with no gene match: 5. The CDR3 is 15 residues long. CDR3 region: CASSGGTAGNQPQHF. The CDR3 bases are TGTGCCAGCAGCGGTGGGACAGCGGGCAATCAGCCCCAGCATTTT.

The DNA for the CDR3 is TGTGCCAGCAGCAGAAGACAGACGAACACTGAAGCTTTCTTT. This translates into CASSRRQTNTEAFF. The chain is built from TRBV5-4 and TRBJ1-1, with a weak D call TRBD1 (5 bases). The CDR3 length is 14 residues. The V gene lost 4 bases and the J gene lost 1 base, with 11 bases spanning the gap. The germline V gene encodes CDR1 SGHNT and CDR2 YYREEE (reference sequence). Looking up the rest from reference TRBV5-4 and TRBJ1-1 gives the full variable domain: ETGVTQSPTHLIKTRGQQVTLRCSSQSGHNTVSWYQQALGQGPQFIFQYYREEENGRGNFPPRFSGLQFPNYSSELNVNALELDDSALYLCASSRRQTNTEAFFGQGTRLTVV.

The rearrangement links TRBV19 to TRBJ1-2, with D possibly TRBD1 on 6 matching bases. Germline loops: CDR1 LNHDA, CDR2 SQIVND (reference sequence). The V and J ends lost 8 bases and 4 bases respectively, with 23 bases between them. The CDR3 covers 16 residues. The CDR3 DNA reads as TGTGCCAGTTCCCAACGGGACACCATATTTGGCTATGGCTACACCTTC. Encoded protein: CASSQRDTIFGYGYTF. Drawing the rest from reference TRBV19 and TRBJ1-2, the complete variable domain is DGGITQSPKYLFRKEGQNVTLSCEQNLNHDAMYWYRQDPGQGLRLIYYSQIVNDFQKGDIAEGYSVSREKKESFPLTVTSAQKNPTAFYLCASSQRDTIFGYGYTFGSGTRLTVV.

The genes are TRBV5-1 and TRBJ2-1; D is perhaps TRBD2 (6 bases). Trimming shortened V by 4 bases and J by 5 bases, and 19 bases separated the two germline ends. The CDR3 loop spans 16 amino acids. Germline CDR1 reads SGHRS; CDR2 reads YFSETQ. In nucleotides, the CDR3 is TGCGCCAGCAGCCCGGTAGAGAGGTCGGGGGACAATGAGCAGTTCTTC. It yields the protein CASSPVERSGDNEQFF.

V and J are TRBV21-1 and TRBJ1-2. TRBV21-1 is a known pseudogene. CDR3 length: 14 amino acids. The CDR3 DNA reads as TGTGCCAGCAGCAACAGCGGCAGGCCCCATGGCTACACCTTC. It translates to CASSNSGRPHGYTF.

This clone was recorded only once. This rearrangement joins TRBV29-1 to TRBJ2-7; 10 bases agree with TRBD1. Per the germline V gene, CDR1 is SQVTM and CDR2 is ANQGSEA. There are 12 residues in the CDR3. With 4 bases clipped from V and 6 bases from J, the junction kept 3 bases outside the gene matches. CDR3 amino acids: CSVGQGAGEQYF. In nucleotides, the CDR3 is TGCAGCGTTGGACAGGGGGCAGGCGAGCAGTACTTC.

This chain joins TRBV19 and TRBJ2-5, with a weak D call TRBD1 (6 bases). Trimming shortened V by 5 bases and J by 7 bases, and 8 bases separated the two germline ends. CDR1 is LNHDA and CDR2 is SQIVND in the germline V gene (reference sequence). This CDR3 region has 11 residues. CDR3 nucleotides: TGTGCCAGTAGTGTACAGGGGACCCAGTACTTC. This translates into CASSVQGTQYF.

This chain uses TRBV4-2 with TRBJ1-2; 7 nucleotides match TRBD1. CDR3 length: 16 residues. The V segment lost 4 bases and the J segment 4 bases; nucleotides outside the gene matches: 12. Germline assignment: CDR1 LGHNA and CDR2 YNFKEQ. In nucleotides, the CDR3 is TGTGCCAGCAGCCTATCGCCAGGGGGTCTAGGCTATGGCTACACCTTC. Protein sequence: CASSLSPGGLGYGYTF.

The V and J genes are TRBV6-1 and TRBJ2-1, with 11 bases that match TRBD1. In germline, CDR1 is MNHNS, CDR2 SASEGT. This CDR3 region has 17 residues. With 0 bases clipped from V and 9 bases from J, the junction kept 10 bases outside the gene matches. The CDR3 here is CASSEATGTGGWGEQFF. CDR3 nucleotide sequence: TGTGCCAGCAGTGAAGCCACCGGGACAGGGGGTTGGGGTGAGCAGTTCTTC.

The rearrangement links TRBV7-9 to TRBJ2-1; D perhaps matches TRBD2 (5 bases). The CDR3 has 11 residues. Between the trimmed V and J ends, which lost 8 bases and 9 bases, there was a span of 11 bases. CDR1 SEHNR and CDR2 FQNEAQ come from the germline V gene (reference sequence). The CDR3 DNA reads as TGTGCCAGCTTCCTTGCGGGTGAGCAGTTCTTC. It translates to CASFLAGEQFF.

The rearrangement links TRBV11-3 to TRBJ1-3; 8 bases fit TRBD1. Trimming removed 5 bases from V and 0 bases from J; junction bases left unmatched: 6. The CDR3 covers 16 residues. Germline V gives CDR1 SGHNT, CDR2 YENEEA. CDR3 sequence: CASSPRQGSSGNTIYF. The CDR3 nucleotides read TGTGCCAGCAGCCCCCGACAGGGGTCCTCTGGAAACACCATATATTTT.

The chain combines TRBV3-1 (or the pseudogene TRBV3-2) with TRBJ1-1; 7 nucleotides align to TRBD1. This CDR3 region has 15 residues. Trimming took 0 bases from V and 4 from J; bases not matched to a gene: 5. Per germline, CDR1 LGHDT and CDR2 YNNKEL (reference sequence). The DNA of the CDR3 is TGTGCCAGCAGCCAAGATCTCAGGGGGAGCACTGAAGCTTTCTTT. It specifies CASSQDLRGSTEAFF.